This T cell receptor (beta chain) was documented in a study of CD8 T cells in Susac syndrome. This CDR3 is built from 10 residues. Germline V gene data show CDR1 as SGHTA and CDR2 as FQGNSA. With 4 bases removed from V and 10 bases from J, the gap between germline ends came to 5 bases. Random hexamers were used to reverse transcribe an amount of roughly 0.5 to 1 ug RNA. TCRdb analysed the immunoSEQ multiplex PCR reads with MiXCR anew, one entry per CDR3 protein. The repertoire consists of 130,000 to 150,000 distinct CDR3 sequences, with roughly 95% occurring once and the leading ten covering around 0.08%.

The V gene is TRBV7-2, the J gene TRBJ2-1; the D is unclear. The material sequenced was CD4+ T cells from PBMCs. The receptor was derived from a human donor with Susac syndrome. The CDR3 sequence: CASSSSEQFF. CDR3 in DNA: TGTGCCAGCAGCTCCAGCGAGCAGTTCTTC. Filled out from reference TRBV7-2 and TRBJ2-1, the complete variable domain reads GAGVSQSPSNKVTEKGKDVELRCDPISGHTALYWYRQSLGQGLEFLIYFQGNSAPDKSGLPSDRFSAERTGGSVSTLTIQRTQQEDSAVYLCASSSSEQFFGPGTRLTVL.